These T cell receptor beta chains were read from a single sample in a study of CD8+ T cells in alopecia areata. Clones were sequenced by immunoSEQ multiplex PCR, and TCRdb holds only the in-frame ones, with some missing. The repertoire holds approximately 200,000 clones, with approximately 47% as singletons. Sequencing was performed on CD4+ T cells sorted from blood, taken around week 37, from a patient treated with tofacitinib. These receptors all stem from a human donor with alopecia areata. The CDR3 runs from the conserved cysteine through the conserved F or W. The D gene is left open where the match is weak. The listing skips clone size in some rows; elsewhere it reads once, few, many or a size class.

TRBD1,TRBV11-3,NA,TRBJ2-2,TGTGCCAGCAGCTTAAGACAGGGGATCGGGGAGCTGTTTTTT,CASSLRQGIGELFF
TRBD2,TRBV5-1,many,TRBJ2-7,TGCGCCAGCAGCTTGGCGGGAGGAAGAGTAGACGAGCAGTACTTC,CASSLAGGRVDEQYF
TRBD1,TRBV6-5,NA,TRBJ2-7,TGTGCCAGCAGCCGATTGGTAGGGACAGCCTACGAGCAGTACTTC,CASSRLVGTAYEQYF
TRBD1,TRBV4-3,few,TRBJ1-2,TGCGCCAGCAGCCGCAACAGGGGGGGCGACTATGGCTACACCTTC,CASSRNRGGDYGYTF
NA,TRBV30,few,TRBJ2-2,TGTGCCTGGACGGGACTTCTGGACACCGGGGAGCTGTTTTTT,CAWTGLLDTGELFF
NA,TRBV2,few,TRBJ1-3,TGTGCCAGCGGCCGGGACTCTGGAAACACCATATATTTT,CASGRDSGNTIYF
NA,TRBV4-1,NA,TRBJ2-3,TGCGCCAGCAGCGGACGACAGGACTCCACAGATACGCAGTATTTT,CASSGRQDSTDTQYF
TRBD1,TRBV5-1,NA,TRBJ2-7,TGCGCCAGCAGCTTGGCGGGACAGGGGGCCCTTGGGGAGCAGTACTTC,CASSLAGQGALGEQYF
NA,TRBV6-6,few,TRBJ2-5,TGTGCCAGCAGTTCAACCGGGACGGCCGAGACCCAGTACTTC,CASSSTGTAETQYF
NA,TRBV18,once,TRBJ2-5,TGTGCCAGCTCACCGCCCGAAGAGACCCAGTACTTC,CASSPPEETQYF
NA,TRBV6-5,NA,TRBJ1-2,TGTGCCAGCAGGTCCAACTATGGCTACACCTTC,CASRSNYGYTF
NA,TRBV6-5,NA,TRBJ1-1,TGTGCCAGCAGTTACGAGTTTCAGGCTGAAGCTTTCTTT,CASSYEFQAEAFF
NA,TRBV28,NA,TRBJ2-1,TGTGCCAGCCGAACCGGGACCAGTCACCAGTTCTTC,CASRTGTSHQFF
TRBD2,TRBV30,once,TRBJ2-5,TGTGCCTCAGCGGGGGTGTCCATAGAGACCCAGTACTTC,CASAGVSIETQYF
TRBD2,TRBV29-1,NA,TRBJ2-1,TGCAGCGCCCGGACGGGACTAGCGGGAAGCAATGAGCAGTTCTTC,CSARTGLAGSNEQFF
NA,TRBV29-1,few,TRBJ2-5,TGCAGCGTTGATCGGGTTGGCGGCCAAGAGACCCAGTACTTC,CSVDRVGGQETQYF
NA,TRBV14,NA,TRBJ1-2,TGTGCCAGCAGCCAACACTACGGCCTCCTCAGGGACTATGGCTACACCTTC,CASSQHYGLLRDYGYTF
NA,TRBV6-1,once,TRBJ1-5,TGTGCCAGCAGTGGGCGGGGTGCGGGCAATCAGCCCCAGCATTTT,CASSGRGAGNQPQHF
NA,TRBV30,NA,TRBJ2-7,TGTGCCTGGAGTTTGGGGGACCGTACCTACGAGCAGTACTTC,CAWSLGDRTYEQYF
TRBD1,TRBV5-1,NA,TRBJ1-3,TGCGCCAGCAGCCCGACGACAGGGGGCGCGGGGTCTGGAAACACCATATATTTT,CASSPTTGGAGSGNTIYF
NA,TRBV15,NA,TRBJ2-1,TGTGCCACCAGCAGAGGCAGTCCGAGAACGAATGAGCAGTTCTTC,CATSRGSPRTNEQFF
TRBD1,TRBV29-1,few,TRBJ2-5,TGCAGCGTTGGGGACAGGGGCCGCTTGACCCAGTACTTC,CSVGDRGRLTQYF
NA,TRBV11-2,NA,TRBJ2-4,TGTGCCAGCAGGGCGCCGGGGGGCGGATCCAAAAACATTCAGTACTTC,CASRAPGGGSKNIQYF
NA,TRBV5-1,few,TRBJ2-7,TGCGCCAGCAGCTTGCCCGGCGAGCAGTACTTC,CASSLPGEQYF
TRBD2,TRBV30,NA,TRBJ2-2,TGTGCCTGGGGTAGCGGGAGAACTAACACCGGGGAGCTGTTTTTT,CAWGSGRTNTGELFF
TRBD1,TRBV30,NA,TRBJ1-5,TGTGCCTGGAGTGTGGGTTTTGGGACAGGGCTACAGCCCCAGCATTTT,CAWSVGFGTGLQPQHF
TRBD2,TRBV5-1,NA,TRBJ2-5,TGCGCCAGCAGCCCGGGACTAGCGGGAGGGTCGGAGACCCAGTACTTC,CASSPGLAGGSETQYF
TRBD2,TRBV29-1,few,TRBJ2-7,TGCAGCGTTGTGGGGGGAGGGACTAGCGGGAGCCACGAGCAGTACTTC,CSVVGGGTSGSHEQYF
NA,TRBV25-1,NA,TRBJ1-2,TGTGCCAACGGGGAGTGGGGCTACACCTTC,CANGEWGYTF
NA,TRBV25-1,many,TRBJ1-2,TGTGCCAGCAGTGATAAGGAGGTCTTTGGCTACACCTTC,CASSDKEVFGYTF
NA,TRBV6-6,NA,TRBJ1-1,TGTGCCAGCGGGGAGGGTACTGAAGCTTTCTTT,CASGEGTEAFF
NA,TRBV19,NA,TRBJ2-6,TGTGCCAGTAGTATAGATGGGACCTCTGGGGCCAACGTCCTGACTTTC,CASSIDGTSGANVLTF
NA,TRBV7-2,few,TRBJ2-1,TGTGCCAGCAGCTTAGAACGGGGCTACAATGAGCAGTTCTTC,CASSLERGYNEQFF
TRBD1,TRBV7-2,NA,TRBJ2-7,TGTGCCAGCAGCCCGGGACAGGGGAAATACGAGCAGTACTTC,CASSPGQGKYEQYF
NA,TRBV28,few,TRBJ1-2,TGTGCCAGCAGTTTTGGCCGTTATGGCTACACCTTC,CASSFGRYGYTF
NA,TRBV27,NA,TRBJ2-5,TGTGCCAGCAGTTCAGCGGGTTTCCAAGAGACCCAGTACTTC,CASSSAGFQETQYF
TRBD1,TRBV7-2,NA,TRBJ1-2,TGTGCCAGCAGCCTCCTTCCGGGACAGGGAAGAACTAACTATGGCTACACCTTC,CASSLLPGQGRTNYGYTF
NA,TRBV7-2,NA,TRBJ1-4,TGTGCCAGCAGCCCCTCCTGGACAGCCGGCGAAAAACTGTTTTTT,CASSPSWTAGEKLFF
NA,TRBV28,NA,TRBJ2-1,TGTGCCAGCAGTTCCCTAGTTACATATGAGCAGTTCTTC,CASSSLVTYEQFF
NA,TRBV20-1,few,TRBJ2-7,TGCAGTGCTAGCGGTCGGGAGCAGTACTTC,CSASGREQYF
TRBD1,TRBV4-2,few,TRBJ1-5,TGTGCCAGCAGCCAAGCTCTAACAGGGGTACAGCCCCAGCATTTT,CASSQALTGVQPQHF
NA,TRBV11-2,few,TRBJ2-1,TGTGCCAGCAGCCCGGGACTGAGCTCCTACAATGAGCAGTTCTTC,CASSPGLSSYNEQFF
NA,TRBV29-1,NA,TRBJ2-3,TGCAGCGTTGAAGATCTTCGTACGCAGTATTTT,CSVEDLRTQYF
TRBD1,TRBV27,NA,TRBJ2-7,TGTGCCAGCAGTATTACCCTCGACAGGGCTAGCTCCTACGAGCAGTACTTC,CASSITLDRASSYEQYF
NA,TRBV7-2,NA,TRBJ1-1,TGTGCCAGCAGCCTCGCAGGGGCCACTGAAGCTTTCTTT,CASSLAGATEAFF
TRBD1,TRBV29-1,few,TRBJ2-6,TGCAGCGTTTCCCCCCAGGGGGCAGGTGGGGCCAACGTCCTGACTTTC,CSVSPQGAGGANVLTF
TRBD1,TRBV11-2,NA,TRBJ2-5,TGTGCCAGCAGCTTAGGGGACAGGGGGCATCAAGAGACCCAGTACTTC,CASSLGDRGHQETQYF
TRBD2,TRBV4-3,NA,TRBJ2-1,TGCGCCAGCAGCCAAGTGGCGGGAGGGCCAGGGGAGCAGTTCTTC,CASSQVAGGPGEQFF
NA,TRBV6-6,NA,TRBJ2-7,TGTGCCAGCAGTACCCCGGGACAACCCTACGAGCAGTACTTC,CASSTPGQPYEQYF
NA,TRBV18,NA,TRBJ2-5,TGTGCCAGCTCACCCGGCACTCAAGAGACCCAGTACTTC,CASSPGTQETQYF
NA,TRBV18,NA,TRBJ2-2,TGTGCCAGCTCCCTCCGACAGTACACCGGGGAGCTGTTTTTT,CASSLRQYTGELFF
TRBD2,TRBV27,NA,TRBJ2-7,TGTGCCAGCAGTTTAAAAGCGGGAGAGGGCTACGAGCAGTACTTC,CASSLKAGEGYEQYF
NA,TRBV9,NA,TRBJ2-1,TGTGCCAGCAGCAACCACAATGAGCAGTTCTTC,CASSNHNEQFF
TRBD2,TRBV5-1,NA,TRBJ2-5,TGCGCCAGCAGCTTGAGGCTAGCGGGAGACGGAGAGACCCAGTACTTC,CASSLRLAGDGETQYF
NA,TRBV9,NA,TRBJ1-2,TGTGCCAGCAGCGGTAGGACTAACTATGGCTACACCTTC,CASSGRTNYGYTF